These 10 T cell receptor beta chains came from one sample sequenced in a study of CD8 T cells in Susac syndrome. Random-hexamer reverse transcription was applied to about 0.5 to 1 ug RNA. TCRdb itself ran the immunoSEQ multiplex PCR reads through MiXCR, one entry per CDR3 protein. The sample shows around 46,000 distinct CDR3 sequences, 80% to 95% of them seen only once. Sequencing used CD8+ T cells from PBMCs. Every receptor here comes from a human donor in good health.

J is TRBJ2-2 and V is TRBV10-3; 13 bases are a match to TRBD2. V trimming: 8 bases; J trimming: 5 bases; junction bases outside the gene matches: 8. Germline values: CDR1 ENHRY, CDR2 SYGVKD. The CDR3 is 16 amino acids. The CDR3 nucleotides read TGTGCCATCCATGATGGACTAGCGGGAGCTACCGGGGAGCTGTTTTTT. This sequence encodes CAIHDGLAGATGELFF.

This chain uses TRBV7-9 with TRBJ1-1; D might be TRBD1 (5 bases). Germline V CDR1 and CDR2: SEHNR, FQNEAQ (reference sequence). This CDR3 is 12 amino acids long. V was cut by 8 bases and J by 14 bases, with 21 bases left in between. CDR3 in amino acids: CASGLGRGETFF. CDR3 nucleotides: TGTGCCAGCGGATTAGGGCGGGGGGAAACCTTCTTT.

The chain uses TRBV7-9 and TRBJ2-7; weak D call: TRBD1 (7 bases). Germline V CDR1 and CDR2: SEHNR, FQNEAQ (reference sequence). This CDR3 is built from 15 residues. V gave up 3 bases and J gave up 3 bases, with 15 bases separating them. For the CDR3, the DNA is TGTGCCAGCAGCTTTTCCACAGGGGAGGTCTACGAGCAGTACTTC. Translating gives CASSFSTGEVYEQYF. Complete variable domain (other parts from reference TRBV7-9 and TRBJ2-7): DTGVSQNPRHKITKRGQNVTFRCDPISEHNRLYWYRQTLGQGPEFLTYFQNEAQLEKSRLLSDRFSAERPKGSFSTLEIQRTEQGDSAMYLCASSFSTGEVYEQYFGPGTRLTVT.

The genes are TRBV2 and TRBJ1-2, with TRBD1 matching 10 bases. Losses at the gene ends were 4 bases for V and 7 bases for J; bases not matched to a gene: 6. The CDR3 covers 14 residues. Germline CDR1 and CDR2: SNHLY and FYNNEI. CDR3 region: CASSAGQGRFGYTF. As DNA, the CDR3 is TGTGCCAGCAGTGCGGGACAGGGGCGTTTTGGCTACACCTTC.

The genes are TRBV7-9 and TRBJ2-7, with 11 bases identical to TRBD2. Germline CDR1 SEHNR, CDR2 FQNEAQ (reference sequence). The V and J ends lost 4 bases and 3 bases, in that order; junction bases with no gene match: 8. This CDR3 comprises 16 residues. The CDR3 bases are TGTGCCAGCAGCTCACCGGGACTAGCGGAATTCTACGAGCAGTACTTC. Translating it yields CASSSPGLAEFYEQYF.

This clonotype was seen a single time. The CDR3 sequence is CASSTGKLLSSYNEQFF. The CDR3 DNA reads TGTGCCAGCAGCACAGGGAAGCTCCTTAGCTCCTACAATGAGCAGTTCTTC. The J gene is TRBJ2-1, the V gene TRBV7-9; a possible D gene is TRBD1 (6 bases). Per germline, CDR1 SEHNR and CDR2 FQNEAQ (reference sequence). The CDR3 totals 17 residues. Between the trimmed V and J ends, which lost 5 bases and 0 bases, there was a span of 17 bases. The full variable domain, with the rest looked up from reference TRBV7-9 and TRBJ2-1, is DTGVSQNPRHKITKRGQNVTFRCDPISEHNRLYWYRQTLGQGPEFLTYFQNEAQLEKSRLLSDRFSAERPKGSFSTLEIQRTEQGDSAMYLCASSTGKLLSSYNEQFFGPGTRLTVL.

The gene calls are TRBV6-1 and TRBJ1-2, with a tentative D call TRBD1 (5 bases). The CDR3 contains 13 residues. Trimming removed 5 bases from V and 4 bases from J, with 11 bases in between. Looked up from germline, CDR1 is MNHNS and CDR2 is SASEGT. CDR3 sequence: CASSPGPIYGYTF. CDR3 coding DNA: TGTGCCAGCAGTCCGGGACCCATCTATGGCTACACCTTC.

This chain links TRBV7-6 with TRBJ2-2; the D is unclear. This CDR3 contains 15 residues. V gave up 3 bases and J gave up 3 bases, with 11 bases separating them. The germline gives CDR1 SGHVS, CDR2 FNYEAQ. The CDR3, as DNA: TGTGCCAGCAGCTTGGGCCAGAGTTACACCGGGGAGCTGTTTTTT. Its translation: CASSLGQSYTGELFF.

The chain combines TRBV2 with TRBJ2-2; TRBD2 aligns across 8 bases. V gave up 0 bases and J gave up 0 bases; unmatched junction bases: 3. The CDR3 covers 17 residues. CDR1 SNHLY and CDR2 FYNNEI come from the germline V gene. The CDR3 nucleotides read TGTGCCAGCAGTGAAGCTTCGGGACTAGCGAACACCGGGGAGCTGTTTTTT. This encodes CASSEASGLANTGELFF.

The chain uses TRBV5-1 and TRBJ2-1; TRBD1 matches at 9 bases. V dropped 2 bases and J dropped 8; count of bases not matched to a gene: 8. CDR3 length: 15 amino acids. The germline gives CDR1 SGHRS, CDR2 YFSETQ. CDR3 region: CASSFRDRARDEQFF. For the CDR3, the DNA is TGCGCCAGCAGCTTCCGGGACAGGGCTAGGGATGAGCAGTTCTTC.